Described below is a single TCR beta chain sequence and its context. Its antigen is as yet unknown. The data belong to a study of graft-versus-host responses after intestinal transplantation. Study overall: Multivisceral, liver-intestinal, or isolated intestinal transplants were performed in recipients. General study findings and limits: Subjects displaying graft-donor T cell macrochimerism possessed elevated graft-versus-host to host-versus-graft clonal ratios inside allografts. Detected in recipient marrow were GvH clones, some of which were first observed in ileum or blood.

Trimming removed 1 base at V and 11 bases at J, with 14 bases between. This CDR3 has 13 amino acids. Per the germline V gene, CDR1 is SEHNR and CDR2 is FQNEAQ (reference sequence). Grafts had their tissue processed, releasing intraepithelial and lamina propria lymphocytes. Profiled with immunoSEQ multiplex PCR; TCRdb holds only in-frame clones, not every one. The sample has about 15,000 clones; almost 80% are singletons. The chain employs TRBV7-9 and TRBJ1-1; no clear D. Specimen: ileum tissue, collected about 460 days after intestinal transplant. The sequence derives from a human patient who received an intestinal transplant, so some T cells may come from the graft donor. CDR3 in amino acids: CASSLGGFVGAFF. The CDR3 nucleotides are TGTGCCAGCAGCTTAGGGGGTTTTGTAGGGGCTTTCTTT. The variable domain in full, with the rest retrieved from reference TRBV7-9 and TRBJ1-1, is DTGVSQNPRHKITKRGQNVTFRCDPISEHNRLYWYRQTLGQGPEFLTYFQNEAQLEKSRLLSDRFSAERPKGSFSTLEIQRTEQGDSAMYLCASSLGGFVGAFFGQGTRLTVV.